The sample holds many counts of the clone carrying this T cell receptor beta chain. The data belong to a study of blood T cell repertoires in COVID-19. About the research overall: Acute and convalescent COVID-19 specimens originated in the United States, Italy and Spain. Sources were T cells, B-cell-depleted T cells, or PBMCs; the material itself was cDNA or gDNA.

As originally analysed: Amplification from reference gene primers served as the basis for estimated nucleated cell counts. This table comes from immunoSEQ multiplex PCR, and its TCRdb copy is limited to in-frame clones, with some not included. D and trimming come from the DNA, and the V and J calls and clone size come from that table. This sample yields 200,000 or so clones, of which about 90% are seen a single time; 1.9% belongs to the top ten. Germline CDR1 is SNHLY and CDR2 is FYNNEI. This CDR3 has 11 amino acids. V lost 7 bases and J 7 bases, leaving 5 bases between the germline ends. The specimen sequenced was peripheral blood. The receptor comes from a man aged 35 to 55 with active or convalescent COVID-19. The V gene is TRBV2, the J gene TRBJ1-6; D call uncertain. In DNA form, the CDR3 reads TGTGCCAGCACGGGGAATTCACCCCTCCACTTT. Protein product: CASTGNSPLHF.